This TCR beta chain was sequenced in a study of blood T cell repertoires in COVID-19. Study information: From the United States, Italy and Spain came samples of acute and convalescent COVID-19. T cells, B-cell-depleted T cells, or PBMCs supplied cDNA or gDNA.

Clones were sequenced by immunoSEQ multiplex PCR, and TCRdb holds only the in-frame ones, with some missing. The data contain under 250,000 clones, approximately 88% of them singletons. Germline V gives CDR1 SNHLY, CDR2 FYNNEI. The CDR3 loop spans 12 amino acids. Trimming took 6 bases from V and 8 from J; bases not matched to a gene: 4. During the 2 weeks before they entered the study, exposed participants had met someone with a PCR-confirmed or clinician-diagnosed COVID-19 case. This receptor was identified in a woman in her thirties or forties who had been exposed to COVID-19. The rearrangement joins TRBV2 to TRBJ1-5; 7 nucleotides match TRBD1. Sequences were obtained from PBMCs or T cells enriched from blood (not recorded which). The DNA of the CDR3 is TGTGCCAGCAGCTGGACAGGAGAGCCCCAGCATTTT. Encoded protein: CASSWTGEPQHF.